What follows is one T cell receptor beta chain and its context. Its antigen is still unknown. This entry is derived from a study of radiation and T cells in renal cell carcinoma. Study conclusions and caveats: In blood, top tumor clones expanded by 2 weeks, shrinking by 4. No pretreatment tumor biopsies were available for baseline clonotypes.

Here immunoSEQ multiplex PCR was the method, and the copy in TCRdb shows in-frame clones only, minus some. The profile shows around 60,000 clones, around 81% of them singletons. Time point denoted: blood 2 weeks post-SBRT. Treatment defined: 15 Gy SBRT to primary tumor, nephrectomy 4 weeks later. The CDR3 consists of 15 residues. V was pared by 0 bases and J by 2 bases, with 3 bases of the junction left unmatched. Germline V CDR1 and CDR2: SGHTA, FQGNSA. Specimen: blood, collected from a patient whose treatment included radiotherapy and nephrectomy. The V gene is TRBV7-2, the J gene TRBJ2-7; TRBD1 agrees at 8 bases. The TCR originated in a man aged 60-69 years with renal cell carcinoma. DNA of the CDR3: TGTGCCAGCAGCTTAGCGGGGACAGGTCCCTACGAGCAGTACGTC. Translation: CASSLAGTGPYEQYV.